This is a list of T cell receptor beta chains from one sample in a study of memory CD4+ T cells and cytomegalovirus serostatus. The data were produced by immunoSEQ multiplex PCR, yet TCRdb's version contains in-frame clones alone and is incomplete. The repertoire consists of under 40,000 clones, with 65% to 80% occurring once and the leading ten covering approximately 5%. Sequencing input: memory CD4+ T cells from blood. The receptors come from an adult in good health and CMV-seropositive. CDR3s include the opening cysteine and the closing phenylalanine or tryptophan. The order of the fields is D gene, V gene, CDR3 length, J gene, clone size, CDR3 protein, CDR3 DNA. A D gene is named only where the DNA matches it firmly. Size is omitted from some rows. Given values are once, few, many or a class for expanded clones.

d_call: TRBD1
v_call: TRBV29-1
cdr3_length: 13
j_call: TRBJ1-2
clone_size: few
cdr3_aa: CSVQPDRGVDYTF
cdr3_nt: TGCAGCGTTCAGCCGGACAGGGGAGTTGACTACACCTTC

d_call: TRBD1
v_call: TRBV4-3
cdr3_length: 14
j_call: TRBJ1-4
clone_size: .
cdr3_aa: CASSQSDRAEKLFF
cdr3_nt: TGCGCCAGCAGCCAATCGGACAGGGCTGAAAAACTGTTTTTT

d_call: TRBD1
v_call: TRBV27
cdr3_length: 18
j_call: TRBJ1-5
clone_size: few
cdr3_aa: CASSSSQGAISGNQPQHF
cdr3_nt: TGTGCCAGCAGTTCCAGCCAGGGGGCGATCTCTGGCAATCAGCCCCAGCATTTT

d_call: .
v_call: TRBV7-8
cdr3_length: 14
j_call: TRBJ1-5
clone_size: .
cdr3_aa: CASSAHLSGQPQHF
cdr3_nt: TGTGCCAGCAGCGCCCATCTTTCGGGGCAGCCCCAGCATTTT

d_call: .
v_call: TRBV9
cdr3_length: 15
j_call: TRBJ1-3
clone_size: .
cdr3_aa: CASSVAPAAGNTIYF
cdr3_nt: TGTGCCAGCAGCGTAGCTCCAGCCGCCGGAAACACCATATATTTT

d_call: TRBD1
v_call: TRBV6-1
cdr3_length: 15
j_call: TRBJ1-6
clone_size: .
cdr3_aa: CASTWDRGDTSPLHF
cdr3_nt: TGTGCCAGCACTTGGGACAGGGGAGATACTTCACCCCTCCACTTT

d_call: .
v_call: TRBV20-1
cdr3_length: 10
j_call: TRBJ2-7
clone_size: .
cdr3_aa: CSASSREQYF
cdr3_nt: TGCAGTGCTAGTAGCCGCGAGCAGTACTTC

d_call: TRBD2
v_call: TRBV7-2
cdr3_length: 12
j_call: TRBJ2-1
clone_size: .
cdr3_aa: CASRLAEGEQFF
cdr3_nt: TGTGCCAGCAGGCTAGCGGAGGGTGAGCAGTTCTTC

d_call: .
v_call: TRBV4-3
cdr3_length: 17
j_call: TRBJ2-1
clone_size: few
cdr3_aa: CASSQALAETSYNEQFF
cdr3_nt: TGCGCCAGCAGCCAAGCTCTGGCTGAGACCTCCTACAATGAGCAGTTCTTC

d_call: .
v_call: TRBV5-1
cdr3_length: 13
j_call: TRBJ1-1
clone_size: .
cdr3_aa: CASSSGSGTEAFF
cdr3_nt: TGCGCCAGCAGCTCCGGGAGCGGCACTGAAGCTTTCTTT

d_call: .
v_call: TRBV5-4
cdr3_length: 12
j_call: TRBJ2-2
clone_size: .
cdr3_aa: CASSPDSGELFF
cdr3_nt: TGTGCCAGCAGCCCAGATTCCGGGGAGCTGTTTTTT

d_call: .
v_call: TRBV11-1
cdr3_length: 16
j_call: TRBJ2-1
clone_size: few
cdr3_aa: CASSFRAGGMVNEQFF
cdr3_nt: TGTGCCAGCAGCTTTAGGGCCGGGGGCATGGTCAATGAGCAGTTCTTC

d_call: .
v_call: TRBV2
cdr3_length: 16
j_call: TRBJ1-1
clone_size: .
cdr3_aa: CASSVRKGKVNTEAFF
cdr3_nt: TGTGCCAGCAGTGTGAGAAAGGGAAAAGTGAACACTGAAGCTTTCTTT

d_call: .
v_call: TRBV20-1
cdr3_length: 9
j_call: TRBJ2-1
clone_size: .
cdr3_aa: CSADNEQFF
cdr3_nt: TGCAGTGCTGACAATGAGCAGTTCTTC

d_call: .
v_call: TRBV6-1
cdr3_length: 13
j_call: TRBJ1-2
clone_size: .
cdr3_aa: CASSSIGDYGYTF
cdr3_nt: TGTGCCAGCAGTTCAATAGGGGACTATGGCTACACCTTC

d_call: .
v_call: TRBV20-1
cdr3_length: 11
j_call: TRBJ2-7
clone_size: .
cdr3_aa: CSARGGDEQYF
cdr3_nt: TGCAGTGCTAGAGGCGGGGACGAGCAGTACTTC

d_call: .
v_call: TRBV7-3
cdr3_length: 14
j_call: TRBJ1-1
clone_size: .
cdr3_aa: CASSLYWGNTEAFF
cdr3_nt: TGTGCCAGCAGCTTATACTGGGGGAACACTGAAGCTTTCTTT

d_call: TRBD1
v_call: TRBV11-3
cdr3_length: 14
j_call: TRBJ1-1
clone_size: .
cdr3_aa: CASSLTGSNTEAFF
cdr3_nt: TGTGCCAGCAGCTTGACAGGGTCGAACACTGAAGCTTTCTTT

d_call: .
v_call: TRBV9
cdr3_length: 12
j_call: TRBJ2-2
clone_size: .
cdr3_aa: CASSLNTGELFF
cdr3_nt: TGTGCCAGCAGCCTGAACACCGGGGAGCTGTTTTTT

d_call: .
v_call: TRBV9
cdr3_length: 15
j_call: TRBJ1-6
clone_size: .
cdr3_aa: CASSVDPGNNSPLHF
cdr3_nt: TGTGCCAGCAGCGTAGATCCAGGGAACAATTCACCCCTCCACTTT

d_call: .
v_call: TRBV7-9
cdr3_length: 12
j_call: TRBJ2-1
clone_size: .
cdr3_aa: CASSISRNEQFF
cdr3_nt: TGTGCCAGCAGTATTAGTAGGAATGAGCAGTTCTTC

d_call: TRBD2
v_call: TRBV6-6
cdr3_length: 15
j_call: TRBJ2-7
clone_size: few
cdr3_aa: CASSGGRLLSYEQYF
cdr3_nt: TGTGCCAGCAGCGGCGGGAGGCTCCTTTCCTACGAGCAGTACTTC

d_call: TRBD2
v_call: TRBV19
cdr3_length: 19
j_call: TRBJ2-3
clone_size: .
cdr3_aa: CASSIARPGSGALRSTQYF
cdr3_nt: TGTGCCAGTAGTATAGCTCGCCCCGGGAGCGGGGCGCTCAGGAGTACGCAGTATTTT

d_call: .
v_call: TRBV2
cdr3_length: 13
j_call: TRBJ2-2
clone_size: few
cdr3_aa: CASSEEGTGELFF
cdr3_nt: TGTGCCAGCAGTGAGGAGGGGACCGGGGAGCTGTTTTTT